This passage covers 12 T cell receptor beta chains from one sample sequenced in a study of monozygotic twins with inflammatory bowel disease. No DNA is given; TCRdb re-called the 5' RACE reads and lists each CDR3 protein once. This listing includes 330,000 or so distinct CDR3 sequences. Sequences were obtained from blood. The receptors shown here come from a human donor with ulcerative colitis or Crohn's disease, or a healthy co-twin of an affected twin (not recorded which).

The chain carries TRBV29-1 and TRBJ2-2; TCRdb's D gene call, TRBD1, goes unchecked for lack of DNA. Germline loops: CDR1 SQVTM, CDR2 ANQGSEA. The CDR3 contains 14 residues. CDR3 sequence: CSVGRESNTGELFF.

The chain has TRBV20-1 and TRBJ1-5. This CDR3 contains 12 residues. Germline CDR1 is DFQATT and CDR2 is SNEGSKA (reference sequence). This chain's CDR3 is CSAAISNQPQHF.

The J gene is TRBJ2-1, the V gene TRBV5-1; TCRdb's assignment of TRBD2 cannot be checked, as there is no DNA. Germline CDR1 SGHRS, CDR2 YFSETQ. There are 15 residues in the CDR3. The CDR3 spells CASSGGPSGYNEQFF.

The rearrangement joins TRBV3-1 to TRBJ1-1. The CDR3 spans 14 residues. Germline V gives CDR1 LGHDT, CDR2 YNNKEL (reference sequence). The CDR3 sequence: CASSQEMKGTEAFF.

This sequence joins TRBV7-2 and TRBJ2-7. The CDR3 totals 14 residues. Looked up from germline, CDR1 is SGHTA and CDR2 is FQGNSA. CDR3 residues: CASSLALARYEQYF.

The rearrangement uses TRBV6-1 and TRBJ2-1. There are 14 residues in the CDR3. Germline CDR1 reads MNHNS; CDR2 reads SASEGT. CDR3 amino acids: CASSQLRMYNEQFF.

The chain employs TRBV12-3 or TRBV12-4 and TRBJ2-1; with no DNA, the TCRdb D assignment of TRBD2 cannot be verified. This CDR3 has 11 amino acids. CDR3 region: CASSGTSEQFF.

The V gene is TRBV27, the J gene TRBJ2-7; checking the TCRdb D call of TRBD2 is not possible without DNA. The CDR3 contains 15 residues. Germline V gene lookup returns CDR1 MNHEY and CDR2 SMNVEV (reference sequence). CDR3 sequence reads: CASRRLAGGGEEQYF.

This chain connects TRBV5-1 to TRBJ2-5; without DNA, the TCRdb call of TRBD2 cannot be checked. Germline values: CDR1 SGHRS, CDR2 YFSETQ. The CDR3 runs 14 residues. The CDR3 loop is CASSLAGPNLTQYF. Using reference TRBV5-1 and TRBJ2-5 for the parts outside the CDR3, the full variable domain is KAGVTQTPRYLIKTRGQQVTLSCSPISGHRSVSWYQQTPGQGLQFLFEYFSETQRNKGNFPGRFSGRQFSNSRSEMNVSTLELGDSALYLCASSLAGPNLTQYFGPGTRLLVL.

The rearrangement uses TRBV18 and TRBJ2-1; with no DNA, the TCRdb D assignment of TRBD1 cannot be verified. CDR1 is KGHSH, CDR2 LQKENI, per germline. CDR3 length: 17 amino acids. CDR3 protein: CASSPTGSLGSYNEQFF.

V usage is TRBV5-6 and J usage is TRBJ1-1; TCRdb calls TRBD1, which cannot be checked without DNA. The CDR3 totals 15 residues. CDR1 SGHDT and CDR2 YYEEEE come from the germline V gene. The CDR3 sequence: CASSEWDRVWTEAFF.

V gene TRBV28 combines with J gene TRBJ1-6; TCRdb returns TRBD1, unconfirmable since there is no DNA. CDR3 length: 16 amino acids. The germline CDR1 and CDR2 sequences are MDHEN and SYDVKM. The CDR3 region is CASSSAGGLRNSPLHF.